One and the same sample provided the 20 T cell receptor beta chains below, sequenced in a study of CD8 T cells in Susac syndrome. Random hexamers primed reverse transcription of about 0.5 to 1 ug RNA. TCRdb fed the immunoSEQ multiplex PCR reads into MiXCR, producing one record per CDR3 protein. The table has 150,000 to 200,000 distinct CDR3 sequences, about 95% seen once; the top ten hold about 0.09%. Sequencing input: CD4+ T cells from PBMCs. These receptors came from a human donor with multiple sclerosis.

The gene calls are TRBV30 and TRBJ2-1, with D unresolved. The CDR3 covers 12 residues. Trimming removed 4 bases at V and 8 bases at J, with 12 bases between. CDR1 GTSNPN and CDR2 SVGIG come from the germline V gene (reference sequence). The CDR3 sequence: CAWIPNGYEQFF. The DNA for the CDR3 is TGTGCCTGGATCCCAAATGGGTATGAGCAGTTCTTC.

The genes are TRBV3-1 and TRBJ2-7; no clear D. V was clipped by 0 bases and J by 3 bases, with 9 bases between them. CDR3 length: 14 amino acids. CDR1 is LGHDT and CDR2 is YNNKEL in the germline V gene (reference sequence). The CDR3 is CASSQEGALYEQYF. The CDR3, as DNA: TGTGCCAGCAGCCAAGAAGGAGCCCTCTACGAGCAGTACTTC.

The sample holds one count of this clonotype. This chain joins TRBV7-2 and TRBJ2-7, with 10 bases identical to TRBD2. The CDR3 sequence is 13 residues long. V gave up 10 bases and J gave up 1 base; unmatched junction bases: 4. Germline V gene sequence: CDR1 SGHTA, CDR2 FQGNSA. CDR3 coding DNA: TGTGCCACCCGACTAGCGGGTTCCTACGAGCAGTACTTC. Protein: CATRLAGSYEQYF.

This clonotype was picked up a small number of times. The V gene is TRBV30, the J gene TRBJ1-1; D unresolved. This CDR3 has 12 residues. Per germline, CDR1 GTSNPN and CDR2 SVGIG (reference sequence). V lost 2 bases and J lost 0, with 4 bases in between. CDR3 in amino acids: CAWSRMNTEAFF. The CDR3 DNA sequence: TGTGCCTGGAGTAGGATGAACACTGAAGCTTTCTTT.

The V call is TRBV5-1, the J call TRBJ2-7; unclear D gene. V gave up 4 bases and J gave up 4 bases, with 18 bases separating them. The CDR3 is made up of 15 amino acids. Germline V gives CDR1 SGHRS, CDR2 YFSETQ. The CDR3 sequence is CASSLGPLDLYEQYF. Written as DNA, the CDR3 is TGCGCCAGCAGCCTTGGTCCTCTGGACCTTTACGAGCAGTACTTC.

The rearrangement links TRBV27 to TRBJ2-7; 7 bases match TRBD1. Unmatched junction bases numbered 11, after V lost 6 bases and J lost 6 bases. This CDR3 comprises 14 residues. Germline loops: CDR1 MNHEY, CDR2 SMNVEV (reference sequence). CDR3 amino acids: CASSPPDRFSEQYF. The CDR3 DNA reads as TGTGCCAGCAGCCCCCCGGACAGGTTTTCCGAGCAGTACTTC.

This clonotype was detected only once. The rearrangement links TRBV6-6 to TRBJ1-2; tentative D call: TRBD1 (6 bases). Germline V gene lookup returns CDR1 MNHNY and CDR2 SVGAGI (reference sequence). CDR3 length: 12 residues. V lost 6 bases and J lost 7, with 12 bases in between. CDR3 DNA: TGTGCCAGCAGCACAGGGCCGGGTGGCTACACCTTC. Residues: CASSTGPGGYTF.

J is TRBJ2-3 and V is TRBV2; D gene uncertain. The germline V gene has CDR1 SNHLY and CDR2 FYNNEI. With 7 bases removed from V and 2 bases from J, the gap between germline ends came to 10 bases. CDR3 length: 13 amino acids. CDR3 in amino acids: CASIKGFTDTQYF. Here the CDR3 DNA reads TGTGCCAGCATTAAAGGGTTCACAGATACGCAGTATTTT.

The chain is built from TRBV5-6 and TRBJ1-5; D ambiguous. The CDR3 totals 15 residues. Per the germline V gene, CDR1 is SGHDT and CDR2 is YYEEEE. V lost 0 bases to trimming and J lost 7 bases, with 14 bases between them. CDR3 amino acids: CASSLGPMGVQPQHF. CDR3 in DNA: TGTGCCAGCAGCTTGGGACCGATGGGAGTCCAGCCCCAGCATTTT.

This sequence joins TRBV7-8 and TRBJ1-1, with a tentative D call TRBD1 (5 bases). This CDR3 has 13 residues. The V gene's germline CDR1 is SGHVS and CDR2 FQNEAQ. Between the trimmed V and J ends, which lost 6 bases and 8 bases, there was a span of 16 bases. CDR3 sequence reads: CASSWTPQREAFF. The CDR3 DNA sequence: TGTGCCAGCAGTTGGACACCACAGAGGGAAGCTTTCTTT.

The chain is built from TRBV29-1 and TRBJ1-4; 11 bases are shared with TRBD1. This CDR3 spans 13 amino acids. CDR1 and CDR2 (germline): SQVTM, ANQGSEA. After removal of 8 bases from V and 8 bases from J, the junction contained 7 bases not matched to a gene. The chain's CDR3 is CSSPRTGGEKLFF. The CDR3 nucleotides read TGCAGCTCCCCGAGGACAGGGGGCGAAAAACTGTTTTTT.

The chain carries TRBV18 and TRBJ2-5; D is perhaps TRBD2 (7 bases). V gave up 1 base and J gave up 2 bases, with 11 bases separating them. The germline V gene encodes CDR1 KGHSH and CDR2 LQKENI. The CDR3 is 15 amino acids. CDR3 in DNA: TGTGCCAGCTCACCACAGGGAGGGGGTCAAGAGACCCAGTACTTC. Translating gives CASSPQGGGQETQYF.

The V call is TRBV5-6, the J call TRBJ1-5; 9 bases line up with TRBD1. J was trimmed by 4 bases and V by 0 bases; bases with no gene match: 8. This CDR3 contains 17 residues. Germline CDR1 SGHDT, CDR2 YYEEEE. The DNA for the CDR3 is TGTGCCAGCAGCTTGGCCGGGGGGACAGGGAGAAATCAGCCCCAGCATTTT. It encodes CASSLAGGTGRNQPQHF.

The chain links TRBV7-2 to TRBJ2-4, with TRBD1 as a possible D gene (6 bases). The V and J ends lost 8 bases and 3 bases respectively, with 11 bases between them. CDR1 is SGHTA, CDR2 FQGNSA, per germline. CDR3 length: 13 amino acids. The DNA for the CDR3 is TGTGCCAGCCGAGAAGGGGGCAAAAACATTCAGTACTTC. This translates into CASREGGKNIQYF.

The V call is TRBV19, the J call TRBJ2-3; maybe TRBD1 (5 bases). CDR3 length: 12 amino acids. With 6 bases removed from V and 7 bases from J, the gap between germline ends came to 11 bases. Per the germline V gene, CDR1 is LNHDA and CDR2 is SQIVND (reference sequence). The DNA of the CDR3 is TGTGCCAGTAGGGGCAGGGATCATACGCAGTATTTT. Translating gives CASRGRDHTQYF.

This chain joins TRBV12-3 or TRBV12-4 and TRBJ2-7, with D perhaps being TRBD1 or TRBD2 (6 bases each). The CDR3 has 14 amino acids. The V and J ends lost 3 bases and 5 bases respectively, with 14 bases between them. The CDR3: CASSFWGALNEQYF. The DNA of the CDR3 is TGTGCCAGCAGTTTCTGGGGGGCATTAAACGAGCAGTACTTC.

The gene calls are TRBV18 and TRBJ2-2, with 9 bases matching TRBD2. V shed 1 base and J 6 bases; nucleotides not matched to a gene: 9. CDR1 is KGHSH, CDR2 LQKENI, per germline. This CDR3 is built from 17 residues. DNA for the CDR3: TGTGCCAGCTCACCACACGATATAGCGGGAGTGTCCGGGGAGCTGTTTTTT. This translates into CASSPHDIAGVSGELFF. Supplemented by reference TRBV18 and TRBJ2-2, the full variable domain reads NAGVMQNPRHLVRRRGQEARLRCSPMKGHSHVYWYRQLPEEGLKFMVYLQKENIIDESGMPKERFSAEFPKEGPSILRIQQVVRGDSAAYFCASSPHDIAGVSGELFFGEGSRLTVL.

This rearrangement joins TRBV7-8 to TRBJ2-1, with 7 bases lining up with TRBD1. The germline gives CDR1 SGHVS, CDR2 FQNEAQ. J gave up 7 bases and V 5 bases, and 5 bases lay outside the gene matches. The CDR3 sequence is 13 residues long. CDR3 sequence reads: CASSKGQLNEQFF. The CDR3 DNA reads TGTGCCAGCAGCAAGGGACAGTTGAATGAGCAGTTCTTC. Full variable domain (missing parts from reference TRBV7-8 and TRBJ2-1): GAGVSQSPRYKVAKRGQDVALRCDPISGHVSLFWYQQALGQGPEFLTYFQNEAQLDKSGLPSDRFFAERPEGSVSTLKIQRTQQEDSAVYLCASSKGQLNEQFFGPGTRLTVL.

This chain links TRBV18 with TRBJ2-5; D gene unclear. Germline-derived CDR1 and CDR2 are KGHSH and LQKENI. This CDR3 has 12 residues. V lost 3 bases and J lost 0, with 2 bases in between. As DNA, the CDR3 is TGTGCCAGCTCACCCTACCAAGAGACCCAGTACTTC. It specifies CASSPYQETQYF. Full variable domain (outside the CDR3, taken from reference TRBV18 and TRBJ2-5): NAGVMQNPRHLVRRRGQEARLRCSPMKGHSHVYWYRQLPEEGLKFMVYLQKENIIDESGMPKERFSAEFPKEGPSILRIQQVVRGDSAAYFCASSPYQETQYFGPGTRLLVL.

V gene TRBV27 combines with J gene TRBJ2-7, with D perhaps matching TRBD1 or TRBD2 (5 bases each). Germline assignment: CDR1 MNHEY and CDR2 SMNVEV (reference sequence). This CDR3 region has 15 residues. The V gene lost 4 bases and the J gene lost 4 bases, with 17 bases spanning the gap. The CDR3 reads CASSSLAGRRYEQYF. The CDR3 DNA sequence: TGTGCCAGCAGTTCCCTCGCAGGGAGAAGGTACGAGCAGTACTTC.